This TCR beta chain derives from a study of immune evolution from preneoplasia to lung adenocarcinoma. The CDR3 has 13 amino acids. V was pared by 4 bases and J by 7 bases, with 6 bases of the junction left unmatched. The germline V gene has CDR1 MNHNS and CDR2 SASEGT. Clones were sequenced by immunoSEQ multiplex PCR, and TCRdb holds only the in-frame ones, with some missing. The sample shows several thousand clones, about 79% of them seen only once. J is TRBJ2-5 and V is TRBV6-1; 7 bases agree with TRBD2. This clonotype originated in a person aged 45-69 years with lung adenocarcinoma. Sequenced: FFPE invasive lung adenocarcinoma tissue. The DNA for the CDR3 is TGTGCCAGCAGTGGAGCCGGGGAGGGGACCCAGTACTTC. Residues: CASSGAGEGTQYF.